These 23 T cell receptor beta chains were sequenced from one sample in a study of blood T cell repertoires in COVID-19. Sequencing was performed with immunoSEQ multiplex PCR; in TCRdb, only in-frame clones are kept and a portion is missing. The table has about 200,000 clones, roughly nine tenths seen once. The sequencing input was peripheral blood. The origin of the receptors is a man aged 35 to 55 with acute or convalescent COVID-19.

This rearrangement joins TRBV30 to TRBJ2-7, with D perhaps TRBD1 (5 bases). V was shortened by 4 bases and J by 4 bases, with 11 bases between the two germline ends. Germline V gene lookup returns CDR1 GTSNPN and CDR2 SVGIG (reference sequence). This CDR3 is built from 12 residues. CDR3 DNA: TGTGCCTGGAAGGGGTTGAGATACGAGCAGTACTTC. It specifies CAWKGLRYEQYF.

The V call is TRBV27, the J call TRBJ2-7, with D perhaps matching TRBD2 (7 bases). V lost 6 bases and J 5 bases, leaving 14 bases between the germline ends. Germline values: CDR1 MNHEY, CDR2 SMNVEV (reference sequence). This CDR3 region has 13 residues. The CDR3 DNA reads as TGTGCCAGCAGGGGAGGGGGGCCCAACGAGCAGTACTTC. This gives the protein CASRGGGPNEQYF.

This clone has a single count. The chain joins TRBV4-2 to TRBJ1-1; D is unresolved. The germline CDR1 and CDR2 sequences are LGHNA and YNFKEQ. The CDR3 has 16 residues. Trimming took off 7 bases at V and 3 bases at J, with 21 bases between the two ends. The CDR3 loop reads CASTPIHSGSDTEAFF. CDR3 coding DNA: TGTGCCAGCACCCCGATTCACAGTGGCTCTGACACTGAAGCTTTCTTT.

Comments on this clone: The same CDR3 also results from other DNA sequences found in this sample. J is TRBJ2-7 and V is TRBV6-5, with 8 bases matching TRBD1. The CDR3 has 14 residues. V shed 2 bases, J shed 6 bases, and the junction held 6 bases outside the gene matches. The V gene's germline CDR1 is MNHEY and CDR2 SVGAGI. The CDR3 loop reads CASSYGQGLGEQYF. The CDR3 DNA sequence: TGTGCCAGCAGTTACGGACAGGGTTTGGGCGAGCAGTACTTC.

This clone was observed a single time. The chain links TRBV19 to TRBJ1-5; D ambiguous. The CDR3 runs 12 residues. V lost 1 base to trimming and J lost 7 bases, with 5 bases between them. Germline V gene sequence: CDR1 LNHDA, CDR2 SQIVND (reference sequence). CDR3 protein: CASSIAAQPQHF. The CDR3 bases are TGTGCCAGTAGTATAGCTGCGCAGCCCCAGCATTTT.

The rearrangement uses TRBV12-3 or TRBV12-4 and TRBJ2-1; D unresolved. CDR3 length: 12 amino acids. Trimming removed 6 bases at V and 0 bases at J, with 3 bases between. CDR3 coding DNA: TGTGCCAGCAGCCGCTCCTACAATGAGCAGTTCTTC. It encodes CASSRSYNEQFF.

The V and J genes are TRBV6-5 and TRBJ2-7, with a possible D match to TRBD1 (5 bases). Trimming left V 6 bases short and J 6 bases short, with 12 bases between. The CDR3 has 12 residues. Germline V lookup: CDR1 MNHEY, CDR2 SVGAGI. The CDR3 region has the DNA TGTGCCAGCAGCTCCGACAGTGGCGAGCAGTACTTC. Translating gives CASSSDSGEQYF.

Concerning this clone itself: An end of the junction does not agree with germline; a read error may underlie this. CDR3 loop: CASSPNGLSHAYF. The CDR3 nucleotides read TGTGCCAGCTCACCTAATGGACTCTCCCACGCCTATTTC. The rearrangement links TRBV18 to TRBJ2-7; possibly TRBD2 for D (5 bases). The CDR3 spans 13 residues. Germline CDR1 and CDR2: KGHSH and LQKENI. Variable domain in full (rest from reference TRBV18 and TRBJ2-7): NAGVMQNPRHLVRRRGQEARLRCSPMKGHSHVYWYRQLPEEGLKFMVYLQKENIIDESGMPKERFSAEFPKEGPSILRIQQVVRGDSAAYFCASSPNGLSHAYFGPGTRLTVT.

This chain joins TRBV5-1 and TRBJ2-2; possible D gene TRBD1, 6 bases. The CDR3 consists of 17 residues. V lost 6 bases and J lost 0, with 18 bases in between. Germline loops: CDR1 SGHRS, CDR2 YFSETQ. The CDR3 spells CASNGLGAGTNTGELFF. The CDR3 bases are TGCGCCAGCAACGGCCTGGGGGCAGGGACGAACACCGGGGAGCTGTTTTTT.

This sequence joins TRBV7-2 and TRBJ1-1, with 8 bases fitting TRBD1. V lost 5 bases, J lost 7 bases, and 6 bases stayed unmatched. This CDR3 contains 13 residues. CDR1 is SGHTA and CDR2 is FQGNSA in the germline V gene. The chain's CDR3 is CASSPSGGDEAFF. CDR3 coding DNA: TGTGCCAGCAGCCCCTCAGGGGGCGATGAAGCTTTCTTT.

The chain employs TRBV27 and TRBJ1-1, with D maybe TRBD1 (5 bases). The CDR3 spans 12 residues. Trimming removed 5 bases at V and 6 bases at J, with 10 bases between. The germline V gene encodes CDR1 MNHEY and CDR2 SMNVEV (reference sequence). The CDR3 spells CASSPGDAEAFF. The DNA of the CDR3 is TGTGCCAGCAGTCCGGGGGACGCTGAAGCTTTCTTT.

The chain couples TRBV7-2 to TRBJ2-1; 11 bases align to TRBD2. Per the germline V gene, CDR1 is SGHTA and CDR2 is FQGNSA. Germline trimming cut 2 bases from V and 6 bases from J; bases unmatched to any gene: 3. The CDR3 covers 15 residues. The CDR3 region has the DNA TGTGCCAGCAGCTTAACTAGCGGGGGCTCCAATGAGCAGTTCTTC. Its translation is CASSLTSGGSNEQFF.

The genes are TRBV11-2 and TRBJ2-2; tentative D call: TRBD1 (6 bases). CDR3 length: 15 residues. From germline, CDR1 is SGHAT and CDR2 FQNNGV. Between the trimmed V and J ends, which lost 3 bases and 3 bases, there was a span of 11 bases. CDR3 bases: TGTGCCAGCAGCTTTCGGGGACAATACACCGGGGAGCTGTTTTTT. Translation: CASSFRGQYTGELFF.

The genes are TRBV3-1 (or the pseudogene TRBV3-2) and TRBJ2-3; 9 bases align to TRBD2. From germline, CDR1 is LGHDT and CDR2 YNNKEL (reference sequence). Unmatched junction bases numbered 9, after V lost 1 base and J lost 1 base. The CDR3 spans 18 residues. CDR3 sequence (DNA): TGTGCCAGCAGCCAAGTTTCTCCATTAGCGGGGGGCACAGATACGCAGTATTTT. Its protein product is CASSQVSPLAGGTDTQYF.

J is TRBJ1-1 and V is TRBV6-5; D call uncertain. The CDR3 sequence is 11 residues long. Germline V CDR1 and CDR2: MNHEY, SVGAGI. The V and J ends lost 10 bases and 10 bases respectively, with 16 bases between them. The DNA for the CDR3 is TGTGCCACCTCTCTAGGATTGTCAGCTTTCTTT. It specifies CATSLGLSAFF.

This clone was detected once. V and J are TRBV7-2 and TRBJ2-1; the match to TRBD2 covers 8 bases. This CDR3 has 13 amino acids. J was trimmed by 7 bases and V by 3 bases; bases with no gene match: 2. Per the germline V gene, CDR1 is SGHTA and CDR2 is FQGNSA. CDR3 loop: CASSLGLGNEQFF. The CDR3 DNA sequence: TGTGCCAGCAGCTTGGGACTAGGAAATGAGCAGTTCTTC. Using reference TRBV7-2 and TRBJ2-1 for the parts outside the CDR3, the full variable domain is GAGVSQSPSNKVTEKGKDVELRCDPISGHTALYWYRQSLGQGLEFLIYFQGNSAPDKSGLPSDRFSAERTGGSVSTLTIQRTQQEDSAVYLCASSLGLGNEQFFGPGTRLTVL.

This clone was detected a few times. The CDR3 protein is CASSSARESNQPQHF. The CDR3 DNA is TGTGCCAGCAGCTCCGCGAGAGAAAGCAATCAGCCCCAGCATTTT. This rearrangement joins TRBV7-9 to TRBJ1-5; no definite D call. The CDR3 contains 15 residues. Trimming left V 4 bases short and J 1 base short, with 11 bases between. The germline CDR1 and CDR2 sequences are SEHNR and FQNEAQ (reference sequence).

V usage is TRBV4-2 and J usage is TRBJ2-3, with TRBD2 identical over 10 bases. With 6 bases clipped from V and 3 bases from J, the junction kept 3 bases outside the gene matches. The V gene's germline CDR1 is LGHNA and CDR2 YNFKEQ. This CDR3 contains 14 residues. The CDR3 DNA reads TGTGCCAGCAGTATAGCGGGGGGTACAGATACGCAGTATTTT. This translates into CASSIAGGTDTQYF.

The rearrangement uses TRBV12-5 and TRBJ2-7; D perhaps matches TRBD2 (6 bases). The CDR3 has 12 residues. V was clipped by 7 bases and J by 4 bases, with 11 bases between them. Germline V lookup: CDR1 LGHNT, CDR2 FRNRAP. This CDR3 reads CASALRGYEQYF. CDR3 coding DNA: TGTGCTAGTGCCTTGCGGGGATACGAGCAGTACTTC.

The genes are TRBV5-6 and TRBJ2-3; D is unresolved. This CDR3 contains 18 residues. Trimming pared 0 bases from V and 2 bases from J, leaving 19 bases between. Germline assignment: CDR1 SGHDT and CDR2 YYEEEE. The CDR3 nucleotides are TGTGCCAGCAGCTTGGTAGTAACCCGACTGAGCGACACAGATACGCAGTATTTT. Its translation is CASSLVVTRLSDTDTQYF.

Here the CDR3 DNA reads TGTGCCAGCAGTGCCAGAGGTCAGCCCCAGCATTTT. This encodes CASSARGQPQHF. The chain has TRBV28 and TRBJ1-5; D is ambiguous. The germline V and J ends were trimmed by 5 bases and 6 bases, with 8 bases remaining between them. Germline loops: CDR1 MDHEN, CDR2 SYDVKM. The CDR3 totals 12 residues.

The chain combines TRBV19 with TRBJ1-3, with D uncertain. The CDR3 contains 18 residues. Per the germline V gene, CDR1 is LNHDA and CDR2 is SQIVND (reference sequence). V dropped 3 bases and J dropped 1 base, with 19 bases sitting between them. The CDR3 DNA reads TGTGCCAGTAGTATCTTGGGAGGAGTTGGAGGTTCTGGAAACACCATATATTTT. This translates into CASSILGGVGGSGNTIYF. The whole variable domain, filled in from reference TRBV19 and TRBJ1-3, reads DGGITQSPKYLFRKEGQNVTLSCEQNLNHDAMYWYRQDPGQGLRLIYYSQIVNDFQKGDIAEGYSVSREKKESFPLTVTSAQKNPTAFYLCASSILGGVGGSGNTIYFGEGSWLTVV.

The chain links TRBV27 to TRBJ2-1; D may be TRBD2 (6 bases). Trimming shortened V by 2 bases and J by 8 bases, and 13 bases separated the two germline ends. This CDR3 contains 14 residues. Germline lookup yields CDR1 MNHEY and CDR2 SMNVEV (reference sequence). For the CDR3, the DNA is TGTGCCAGCAGTTTAGGAGGGGAAGGGTATGAGCAGTTCTTC. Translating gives CASSLGGEGYEQFF.